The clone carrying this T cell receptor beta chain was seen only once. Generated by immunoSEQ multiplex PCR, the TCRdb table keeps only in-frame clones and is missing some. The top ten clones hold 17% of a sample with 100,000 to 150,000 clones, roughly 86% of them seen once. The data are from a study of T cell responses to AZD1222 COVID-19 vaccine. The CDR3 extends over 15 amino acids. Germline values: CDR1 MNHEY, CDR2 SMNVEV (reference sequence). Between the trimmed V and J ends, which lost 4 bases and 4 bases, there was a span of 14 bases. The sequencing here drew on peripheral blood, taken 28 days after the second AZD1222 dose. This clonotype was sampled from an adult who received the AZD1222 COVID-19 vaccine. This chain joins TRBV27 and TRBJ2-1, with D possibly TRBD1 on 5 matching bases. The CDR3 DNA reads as TGTGCCAGCAGTTCCCCTCTCGACAGATACAATGAGCAGTTCTTC. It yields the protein CASSSPLDRYNEQFF.